The T cell receptor beta chain under discussion was sequenced for a study of blood T cell repertoires in COVID-19. Background on the study: Sample material is recorded as cDNA or gDNA derived from T cells, B-cell-depleted T cells, or PBMCs.

Germline V gene lookup returns CDR1 SEHNR and CDR2 FQNEAQ (reference sequence). CDR3 size: 16 residues. V was pared by 5 bases and J by 4 bases, with 10 bases of the junction left unmatched. Repertoires were generated with immunoSEQ multiplex PCR, while TCRdb's copy carries only in-frame clones and drops some. The profile shows about 150,000 clones, about 90% of them singletons. The receptor comes from a man in his fifties with acute or convalescent COVID-19. J is TRBJ2-4 and V is TRBV7-9; TRBD2 matches at 8 bases. The specimen sequenced was peripheral blood. CDR3: CASSPLTSEGKNIQYF. The CDR3 region has the DNA TGTGCCAGCAGCCCCCTGACTAGCGAGGGTAAAAACATTCAGTACTTC.